This entry concerns a single T cell receptor (beta chain). The sample originates from a study of CD8 T cells in ankylosing spondylitis. MiXCR, applied by TCRdb to the 5' RACE reads, yields one record per CDR3 protein. This sample has a few hundred thousand distinct CDR3 sequences, with more than 15% found just once. Germline V lookup: CDR1 MNHEY, CDR2 SVGAGI. CDR3 length: 16 residues. J lost 3 bases, V lost 2 bases, and 4 bases had no gene match. The sequence was obtained from a male donor with ankylosing spondylitis or in good health (not recorded which). The sequenced sample consisted of blood, either unsorted or a sorted T cell fraction (not recorded which). The chain recombines TRBV6-5 with TRBJ2-3; 11 bases fit TRBD2. This chain's CDR3 is CASSYRLAGGTDTQYF. The CDR3 nucleotides read TGTGCCAGCAGTTACCGTCTAGCGGGAGGAACAGATACGCAGTATTTT.